This entry is about one T cell receptor (beta chain). Its specificity is not known. Until they underwent thyroid surgery, no patient had received any treatment. This sample stems from a study of metastatic and nonmetastatic thyroid tumors. The length of the CDR3 is 17 residues. Germline V gene data show CDR1 as MNHEY and CDR2 as SVGEGT. The V segment lost 0 bases and the J segment 2 bases; nucleotides outside the gene matches: 7. In the study's own analysis: The study built a papillary thyroid cancer distant-metastasis classifier from CDR3 differences across clinicopathological groups. MiXCR reprocessed the PCR reads for TCRdb. In this record, the V and J calls reflect TCRdb's handling and not the investigators' own analysis. This table has about 21,000 clones, 15% to 20% appearing once. Points from the study as a whole: It was reported that TCR beta diversity was significantly higher in malignant thyroid tumors than benign nodules, in blood and tumor.

Sequencing was performed on blood. V is TRBV6-2 or TRBV6-3 and J is TRBJ1-5, with 7 nucleotides matching TRBD1. The source of this sequence is a male donor with papillary thyroid cancer or a benign thyroid nodule (not recorded which). Some clones in this sample may be carry-over from other donors' samples. The CDR3: CASSYSPQGHGNQPQHF. For the CDR3, the DNA is TGTGCCAGCAGTTACTCCCCACAGGGGCATGGCAATCAGCCCCAGCATTTT.